The 26 T cell receptor beta chains in this list originate from one sample, sequenced in a study of blood T cell repertoires in COVID-19. The table came from immunoSEQ multiplex PCR; TCRdb's copy has only in-frame clones and leaves some out. The sample lists approximately 270,000 clones; 75% to 95% were seen once. The specimen sequenced was PBMCs or T cells enriched from blood (not recorded which). The receptors were gathered from a man aged 40-50 years who had been exposed to COVID-19.

The CDR3 reads CASSMGGRRAFF. The CDR3 region has the DNA TGTGCCAGTAGTATGGGGGGACGAAGAGCTTTCTTT. The rearrangement uses TRBV19 and TRBJ1-1; TRBD1 might be the D (5 bases). Trimming left V 3 bases short and J 10 bases short, with 12 bases between. The CDR3 is made up of 12 amino acids. The germline CDR1 and CDR2 sequences are LNHDA and SQIVND (reference sequence).

The chain carries TRBV5-6 and TRBJ1-1; TRBD1 matches 9 bases. Germline lookup yields CDR1 SGHDT and CDR2 YYEEEE. V shed 5 bases, J shed 8 bases, and the junction held 7 bases outside the gene matches. This CDR3 has 13 residues. The CDR3 sequence: CASRIQGAEEAFF. CDR3 nucleotide sequence: TGTGCCAGCAGGATACAGGGGGCTGAGGAAGCTTTCTTT.

The chain links TRBV4-2 to TRBJ1-1; D gene ambiguous. The germline V and J ends were trimmed by 1 base and 1 base, with 10 bases remaining between them. The CDR3 totals 15 residues. CDR1 LGHNA and CDR2 YNFKEQ come from the germline V gene. The CDR3 region is CASSQVVYSNTEAFF. CDR3 coding DNA: TGTGCCAGCAGCCAAGTGGTCTACTCGAACACTGAAGCTTTCTTT.

Comment on this clone: The sample carries other DNA sequences with the same CDR3. This chain links TRBV9 with TRBJ2-3; a weak D match, TRBD2 (6 bases). CDR1 is SGDLS and CDR2 is YYNGEE in the germline V gene. CDR3 size: 15 residues. V shed 0 bases and J shed 1 base, with 9 bases lying between them. As DNA, the CDR3 is TGTGCCAGCAGCGTAGGAGCTAGCGGCACAGATACGCAGTATTTT. Translating it yields CASSVGASGTDTQYF.

V and J are TRBV2 and TRBJ2-1; TRBD1 matches 7 bases. Germline lookup yields CDR1 SNHLY and CDR2 FYNNEI. The V gene end was trimmed by 6 bases and the J gene end by 8 bases; junction bases not matched to a gene: 4. This CDR3 is built from 12 residues. CDR3 in amino acids: CASSRGGDEQFF. Written as DNA, the CDR3 is TGTGCCAGCAGCCGAGGGGGCGATGAGCAGTTCTTC. The full variable domain, with the rest looked up from reference TRBV2 and TRBJ2-1, is EPEVTQTPSHQVTQMGQEVILRCVPISNHLYFYWYRQILGQKVEFLVSFYNNEISEKSEIFDDQFSVERPDGSNFTLKIRSTKLEDSAMYFCASSRGGDEQFFGPGTRLTVL.

The DNA of the CDR3 is TGTGCCAGCAGCCCGAGGGGGGGGGATAGCAATCAGCCCCAGCATTTT. The encoded protein is CASSPRGGDSNQPQHF. V is TRBV4-2 and J is TRBJ1-5; D might be TRBD1 (6 bases). The germline V gene has CDR1 LGHNA and CDR2 YNFKEQ. V was trimmed by 4 bases and J by 0 bases, leaving 13 bases between them. The CDR3 covers 16 residues.

The chain links TRBV7-9 to TRBJ1-3; 7 nucleotides match TRBD1. The CDR3 has 15 amino acids. Looked up from germline, CDR1 is SEHNR and CDR2 is FQNEAQ (reference sequence). Unmatched junction bases numbered 5, after V lost 5 bases and J lost 1 base. The CDR3 DNA reads TGTGCCAGCAGCCGGGACAGCCGATCTGGAAACACCATATATTTT. Translation: CASSRDSRSGNTIYF.

This clone has only a few counts. The V gene is TRBV5-6, the J gene TRBJ1-5, with 9 bases matching TRBD1. From germline, CDR1 is SGHDT and CDR2 YYEEEE. This CDR3 contains 16 residues. The ends lost 4 bases at V and 0 bases at J; junction bases unmatched: 5. The chain's CDR3 is CASSRMTGGSNQPQHF. CDR3 DNA sequence: TGTGCCAGCAGCCGAATGACAGGGGGTAGCAATCAGCCCCAGCATTTT.

This rearrangement joins TRBV5-1 to TRBJ1-1, with 7 bases matching TRBD1. Germline CDR1 SGHRS, CDR2 YFSETQ. The CDR3 spans 18 residues. The junction had 13 bases not matched to a gene; V was cut back by 1 base and J by 1 base. CDR3 protein: CASSLMRRGLLGNTEAFF. The CDR3 coding sequence is TGCGCCAGCAGCTTGATGAGGAGGGGGCTTTTGGGGAACACTGAAGCTTTCTTT.

The rearrangement links TRBV6-5 to TRBJ1-5, with 7 bases matching TRBD1. Germline assignment: CDR1 MNHEY and CDR2 SVGAGI. The CDR3 spans 14 residues. With 2 bases clipped from V and 10 bases from J, the junction kept 8 bases outside the gene matches. CDR3 DNA: TGTGCCAGCAGTTACGGGGACAGAAGGAGCCCCCAGCATTTT. Protein sequence: CASSYGDRRSPQHF.

This sequence joins TRBV10-3 and TRBJ2-5; 7 bases map to TRBD2. There are 15 residues in the CDR3. In germline, CDR1 is ENHRY, CDR2 SYGVKD. V dropped 3 bases and J dropped 2; count of bases not matched to a gene: 6. Here the CDR3 DNA reads TGTGCCATCAGTGACCTAGCGGATACTCAAGAGACCCAGTACTTC. Translating gives CAISDLADTQETQYF.

This clone was counted a single time. The chain combines TRBV10-3 with TRBJ2-7; 8 bases match TRBD2. The CDR3 is made up of 14 amino acids. CDR1 and CDR2 from the germline V gene are ENHRY and SYGVKD. V gave up 2 bases and J gave up 3 bases; unmatched junction bases: 3. The CDR3 DNA sequence: TGTGCCATCAGTGAGACTAGCGGTTACTACGAGCAGTACTTC. The encoded protein is CAISETSGYYEQYF.

This chain links TRBV5-4 with TRBJ1-2; D is ambiguous. V lost 1 base and J 0 bases, leaving 4 bases between the germline ends. The CDR3 covers 13 residues. Germline CDR1 and CDR2: SGHNT and YYREEE (reference sequence). The DNA for the CDR3 is TGTGCCAGCAGCTTGAACACTAACTATGGCTACACCTTC. It is translated as CASSLNTNYGYTF. Full variable domain (rest looked up from reference TRBV5-4 and TRBJ1-2): ETGVTQSPTHLIKTRGQQVTLRCSSQSGHNTVSWYQQALGQGPQFIFQYYREEENGRGNFPPRFSGLQFPNYSSELNVNALELDDSALYLCASSLNTNYGYTFGSGTRLTVV.

The chain uses TRBV9 and TRBJ2-2, with D perhaps TRBD2 (6 bases). The V end was cut by 4 bases, the J end by 5 bases, with 15 bases between. This CDR3 contains 15 residues. Germline lookup yields CDR1 SGDLS and CDR2 YYNGEE. CDR3 nucleotide sequence: TGTGCCAGCAGCCCATGGGGGACTGCTACCGGGGAGCTGTTTTTT. It translates to CASSPWGTATGELFF.

The chain has TRBV29-1 and TRBJ2-3; 8 bases are a match to TRBD1. V lost 2 bases, J lost 2 bases, and 3 bases stayed unmatched. The CDR3 loop spans 14 amino acids. Germline V CDR1 and CDR2: SQVTM, ANQGSEA. CDR3 sequence reads: CSVERTGHTDTQYF. The CDR3 nucleotides are TGCAGCGTTGAACGGACAGGGCACACAGATACGCAGTATTTT.

The gene calls are TRBV15 and TRBJ1-4, with 8 bases lining up with TRBD1. This CDR3 is built from 15 residues. V was clipped by 5 bases and J by 14 bases; unmatched bases: 16. Germline loops: CDR1 LNHNV, CDR2 YYDKDF (reference sequence). The CDR3 bases are TGTGCCACCAGCGTAGGGACAGGAAGTTATGAATCCCTGTTTTTT. Protein: CATSVGTGSYESLFF. Full variable domain (outside the CDR3, taken from reference TRBV15 and TRBJ1-4): DAMVIQNPRYQVTQFGKPVTLSCSQTLNHNVMYWYQQKSSQAPKLLFHYYDKDFNNEADTPDNFQSRRPNTSFCFLDIRSPGLGDTAMYLCATSVGTGSYESLFFGSGTQLSVL.

The chain recombines TRBV29-1 with TRBJ2-1, with 10 bases that match TRBD2. V gave up 7 bases and J gave up 4 bases; unmatched junction bases: 13. The germline V gene encodes CDR1 SQVTM and CDR2 ANQGSEA. The CDR3 runs 16 residues. CDR3 sequence: CSAQKRAGGPYNEQFF. In DNA form, the CDR3 reads TGCAGCGCTCAGAAGAGAGCGGGAGGGCCATACAATGAGCAGTTCTTC.

This chain links TRBV28 with TRBJ2-7; D possibly corresponds to TRBD1 (5 bases). CDR1 and CDR2 from the germline V gene are MDHEN and SYDVKM. The V and J ends lost 7 bases and 4 bases respectively, with 8 bases between them. This CDR3 region has 11 residues. The CDR3 loop reads CASKAGYEQYF. CDR3 DNA: TGTGCCAGCAAAGCAGGGTACGAGCAGTACTTC.

This sequence joins TRBV24-1 and TRBJ2-1; possibly TRBD1 for D (6 bases). The CDR3 runs 16 residues. Trimming took off 4 bases at V and 1 base at J, with 13 bases between the two ends. In germline, CDR1 is KGHDR, CDR2 SFDVKD. In DNA form, the CDR3 reads TGTGCCACCAGTGACCCCTCAGGGGATTCCTACAATGAGCAGTTCTTC. It yields the protein CATSDPSGDSYNEQFF.

The table lists this clone with a count of one. The chain links TRBV28 to TRBJ1-3; 9 bases agree with TRBD1. The CDR3 has 14 residues. CDR1 is MDHEN and CDR2 is SYDVKM in the germline V gene. Trimming removed 10 bases from V and 0 bases from J; junction bases left unmatched: 4. CDR3 bases: TGTGCCACGTGGGACAGGGTCTCTGGAAACACCATATATTTT. This translates into CATWDRVSGNTIYF.

The chain couples TRBV28 to TRBJ2-7, with D possibly being TRBD2 (6 bases). Looked up from germline, CDR1 is MDHEN and CDR2 is SYDVKM. With 7 bases removed from V and 2 bases from J, the gap between germline ends came to 15 bases. CDR3 length equals 14 residues. The CDR3 DNA reads TGTGCCAGCATCGGGGGAGGATCCACCTACGAGCAGTACTTC. Translated: CASIGGGSTYEQYF.

The chain combines TRBV30 with TRBJ2-3; a weak D match, TRBD2 (6 bases). The CDR3 loop spans 14 amino acids. CDR1 is GTSNPN and CDR2 is SVGIG in the germline V gene (reference sequence). V lost 4 bases to trimming and J lost 3 bases, with 14 bases between them. The CDR3 DNA follows: TGTGCCTGGACGCCGGGACTCGGGACAGATACGCAGTATTTT. This gives the protein CAWTPGLGTDTQYF.

The CDR3 sequence is CASSRGGRGLYNSPLHF. CDR3 in DNA: TGTGCCAGCAGCCGAGGTGGCAGGGGGCTCTATAATTCACCCCTCCACTTT. The genes are TRBV7-8 and TRBJ1-6, with 8 nucleotides matching TRBD1. The V segment lost 5 bases and the J segment 3 bases; nucleotides outside the gene matches: 9. CDR1 and CDR2 from the germline V gene are SGHVS and FQNEAQ. This CDR3 has 17 amino acids.

This sequence joins TRBV12-3 or TRBV12-4 and TRBJ1-1, with 7 bases matching TRBD1. Trimming removed 5 bases from V and 7 bases from J; junction bases left unmatched: 7. The CDR3 sequence is 13 residues long. CDR3 coding DNA: TGTGCCAGCAGTGAATCGACAGGGAGTGAAGCTTTCTTT. Its translation: CASSESTGSEAFF.

The V and J genes are TRBV30 and TRBJ1-4; weak D call: TRBD1 (5 bases). Germline V gives CDR1 GTSNPN, CDR2 SVGIG (reference sequence). V was shortened by 7 bases and J by 4 bases, with 10 bases between the two germline ends. The CDR3 length is 12 residues. The CDR3 loop reads CAYTGFNEKLFF. The CDR3 nucleotides are TGTGCCTATACAGGATTTAATGAAAAACTGTTTTTT. Supplemented by reference TRBV30 and TRBJ1-4, the full variable domain reads SQTIHQWPATLVQPVGSPLSLECTVEGTSNPNLYWYRQAAGRGLQLLFYSVGIGQISSEVPQNLSASRPQDRQFILSSKKLLLSDSGFYLCAYTGFNEKLFFGSGTQLSVL.

The chain uses TRBV4-3 and TRBJ1-2, with TRBD1 as a possible D gene (5 bases). V lost 5 bases, J lost 4 bases, and 20 bases lay in between. The CDR3 runs to 16 residues. Looked up from germline, CDR1 is LGHNA and CDR2 is YSLEER. The CDR3 loop reads CASSDLRRGFGYGYTF. As DNA, the CDR3 is TGCGCCAGCAGCGACCTGAGGAGGGGATTCGGCTATGGCTACACCTTC.